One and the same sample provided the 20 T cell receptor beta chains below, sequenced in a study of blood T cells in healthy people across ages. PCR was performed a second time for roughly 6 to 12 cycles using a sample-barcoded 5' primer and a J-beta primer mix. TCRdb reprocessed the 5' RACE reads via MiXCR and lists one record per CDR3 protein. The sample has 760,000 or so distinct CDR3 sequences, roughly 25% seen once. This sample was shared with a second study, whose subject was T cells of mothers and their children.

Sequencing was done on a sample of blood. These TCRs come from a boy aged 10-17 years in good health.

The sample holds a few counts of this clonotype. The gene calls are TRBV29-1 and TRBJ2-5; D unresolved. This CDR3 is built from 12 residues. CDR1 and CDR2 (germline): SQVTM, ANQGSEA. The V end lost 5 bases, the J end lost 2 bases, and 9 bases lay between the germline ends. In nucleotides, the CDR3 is TGCAGCGTTCCGGAAACACAAGAGACCCAGTACTTC. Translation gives CSVPETQETQYF.

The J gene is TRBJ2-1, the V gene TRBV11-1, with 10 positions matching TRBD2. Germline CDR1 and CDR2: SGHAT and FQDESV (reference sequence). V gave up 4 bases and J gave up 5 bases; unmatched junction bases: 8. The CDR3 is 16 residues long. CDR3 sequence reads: CASSSPVGLADNEQFF. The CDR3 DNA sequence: TGTGCCAGCAGCTCCCCAGTCGGACTAGCGGACAATGAGCAGTTCTTC.

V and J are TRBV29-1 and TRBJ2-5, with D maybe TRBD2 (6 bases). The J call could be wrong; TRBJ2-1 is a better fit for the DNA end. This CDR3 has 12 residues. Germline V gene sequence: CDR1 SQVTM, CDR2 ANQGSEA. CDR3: CSVALAGNEQFF. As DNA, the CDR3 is TGCAGCGTTGCACTAGCTGGCAATGAGCAGTTCTTC.

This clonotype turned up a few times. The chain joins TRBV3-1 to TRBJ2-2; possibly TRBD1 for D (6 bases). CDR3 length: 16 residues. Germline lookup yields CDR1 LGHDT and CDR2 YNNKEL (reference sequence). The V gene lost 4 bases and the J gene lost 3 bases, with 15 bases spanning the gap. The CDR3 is CASSPTGSNDTGELFF. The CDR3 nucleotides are TGTGCCAGCAGCCCCACAGGGTCCAACGACACCGGGGAGCTGTTTTTT.

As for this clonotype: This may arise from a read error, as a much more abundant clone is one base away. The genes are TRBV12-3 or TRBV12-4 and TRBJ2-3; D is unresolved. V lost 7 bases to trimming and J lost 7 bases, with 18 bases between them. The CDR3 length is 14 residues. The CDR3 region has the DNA TGTGCCAGCAAATTAGACAAGGGAACAAATACGCAGTATTTT. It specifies CASKLDKGTNTQYF.

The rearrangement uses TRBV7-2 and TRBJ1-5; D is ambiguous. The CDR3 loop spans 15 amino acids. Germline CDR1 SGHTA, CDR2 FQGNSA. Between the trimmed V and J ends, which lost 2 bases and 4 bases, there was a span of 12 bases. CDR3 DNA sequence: TGTGCCAGCAGCTTAATCGGGTCCGGGAATCAGCCCCAGCATTTT. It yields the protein CASSLIGSGNQPQHF.

The CDR3 loop is CASSVEDRRNEKLFF. The CDR3 coding sequence is TGTGCCAGCAGCGTAGAAGACAGGCGTAATGAAAAACTGTTTTTT. The chain recombines TRBV9 with TRBJ1-4, with D perhaps TRBD1 (6 bases). The ends were cut back, 0 bases at V and 4 bases at J, with 10 bases in the middle. This CDR3 region has 15 residues. The germline V gene encodes CDR1 SGDLS and CDR2 YYNGEE.

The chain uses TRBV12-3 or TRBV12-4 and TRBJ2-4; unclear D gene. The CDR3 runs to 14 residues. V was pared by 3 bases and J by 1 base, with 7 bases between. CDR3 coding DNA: TGTGCCAGCAGTTTCATCGGGGCCAAAAACATTCAGTACTTC. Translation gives CASSFIGAKNIQYF.

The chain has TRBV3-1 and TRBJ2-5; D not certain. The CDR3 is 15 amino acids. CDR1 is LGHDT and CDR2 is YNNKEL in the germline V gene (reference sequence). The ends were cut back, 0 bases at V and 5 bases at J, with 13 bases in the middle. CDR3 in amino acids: CASSQDQFILETQYF. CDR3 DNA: TGTGCCAGCAGCCAAGACCAATTCATCTTGGAGACCCAGTACTTC.

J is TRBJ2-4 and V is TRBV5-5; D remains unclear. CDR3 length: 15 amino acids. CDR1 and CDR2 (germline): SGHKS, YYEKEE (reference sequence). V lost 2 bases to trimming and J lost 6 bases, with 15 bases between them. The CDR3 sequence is CASSFDGSSGNIQYF. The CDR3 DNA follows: TGTGCCAGCAGCTTCGACGGGTCTTCTGGAAACATTCAGTACTTC.

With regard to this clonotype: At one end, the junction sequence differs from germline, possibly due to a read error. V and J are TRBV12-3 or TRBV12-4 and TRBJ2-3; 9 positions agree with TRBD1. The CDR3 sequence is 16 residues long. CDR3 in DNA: TGTGCCAGCAGTTTGGCCGGGACAGGGTCATCAGATGCGCAGTATTTT. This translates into CASSLAGTGSSDAQYF.

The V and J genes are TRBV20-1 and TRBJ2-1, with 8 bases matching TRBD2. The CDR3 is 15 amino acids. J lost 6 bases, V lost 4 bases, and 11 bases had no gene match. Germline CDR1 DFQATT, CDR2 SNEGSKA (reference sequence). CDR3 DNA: TGCAGTGCTACGCCATCAGGACTAGCTGGCAATGAGCAGTTCTTC. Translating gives CSATPSGLAGNEQFF.

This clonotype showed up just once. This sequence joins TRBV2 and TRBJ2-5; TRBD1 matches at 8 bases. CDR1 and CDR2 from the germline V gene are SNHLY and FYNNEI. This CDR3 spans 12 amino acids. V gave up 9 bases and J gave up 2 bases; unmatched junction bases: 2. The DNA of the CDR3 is TGTGCCAGTCACAGGGGGCAAGAGACCCAGTACTTC. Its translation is CASHRGQETQYF.

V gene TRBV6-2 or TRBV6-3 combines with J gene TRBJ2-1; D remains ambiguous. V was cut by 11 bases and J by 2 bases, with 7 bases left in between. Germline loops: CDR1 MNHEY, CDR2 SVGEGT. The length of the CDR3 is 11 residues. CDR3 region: CASEAYNEQFF. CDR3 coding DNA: TGTGCCTCCGAGGCCTACAATGAGCAGTTCTTC.

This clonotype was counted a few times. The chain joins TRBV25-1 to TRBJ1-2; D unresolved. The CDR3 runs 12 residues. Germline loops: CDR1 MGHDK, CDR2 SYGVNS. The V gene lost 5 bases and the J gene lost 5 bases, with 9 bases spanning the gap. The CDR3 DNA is TGTGCCAGCAGTACACAATTTTATGGCTACACCTTC. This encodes CASSTQFYGYTF.

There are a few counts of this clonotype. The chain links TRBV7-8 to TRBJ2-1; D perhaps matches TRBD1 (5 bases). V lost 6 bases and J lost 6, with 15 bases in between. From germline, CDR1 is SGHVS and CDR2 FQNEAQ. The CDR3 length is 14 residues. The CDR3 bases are TGTGCCAGCAGACCCACGACAGTTCGCAATGAGCAGTTCTTC. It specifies CASRPTTVRNEQFF.

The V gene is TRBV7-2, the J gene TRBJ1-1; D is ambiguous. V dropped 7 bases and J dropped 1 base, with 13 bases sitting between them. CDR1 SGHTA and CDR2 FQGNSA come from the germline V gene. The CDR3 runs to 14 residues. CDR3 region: CASTKATTNTEAFF. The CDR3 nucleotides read TGTGCCAGCACCAAGGCAACAACGAACACTGAAGCTTTCTTT.

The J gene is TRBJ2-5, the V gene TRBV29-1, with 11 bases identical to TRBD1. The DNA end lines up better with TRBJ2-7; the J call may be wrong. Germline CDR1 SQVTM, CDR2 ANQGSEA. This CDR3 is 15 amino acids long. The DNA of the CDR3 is TGCAGCGTTGAGGACCCCGGGACAGGGGGTGACGAGCAGTACTTC. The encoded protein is CSVEDPGTGGDEQYF.

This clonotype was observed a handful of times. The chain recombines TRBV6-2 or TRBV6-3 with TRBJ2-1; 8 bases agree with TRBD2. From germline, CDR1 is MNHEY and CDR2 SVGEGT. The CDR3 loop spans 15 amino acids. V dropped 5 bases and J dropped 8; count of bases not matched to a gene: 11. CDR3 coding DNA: TGTGCCAGCAGTGAGGCCAGCGGGGGAGCGGATGAGCAGTTCTTC. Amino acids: CASSEASGGADEQFF.

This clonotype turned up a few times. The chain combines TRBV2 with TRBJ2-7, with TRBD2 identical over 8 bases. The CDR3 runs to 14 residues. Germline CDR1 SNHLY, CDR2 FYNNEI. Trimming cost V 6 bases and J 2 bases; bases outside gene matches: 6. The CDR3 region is CASSGGGDPYEQYF. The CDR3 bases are TGTGCCAGCAGCGGGGGGGGCGACCCCTACGAGCAGTACTTC.